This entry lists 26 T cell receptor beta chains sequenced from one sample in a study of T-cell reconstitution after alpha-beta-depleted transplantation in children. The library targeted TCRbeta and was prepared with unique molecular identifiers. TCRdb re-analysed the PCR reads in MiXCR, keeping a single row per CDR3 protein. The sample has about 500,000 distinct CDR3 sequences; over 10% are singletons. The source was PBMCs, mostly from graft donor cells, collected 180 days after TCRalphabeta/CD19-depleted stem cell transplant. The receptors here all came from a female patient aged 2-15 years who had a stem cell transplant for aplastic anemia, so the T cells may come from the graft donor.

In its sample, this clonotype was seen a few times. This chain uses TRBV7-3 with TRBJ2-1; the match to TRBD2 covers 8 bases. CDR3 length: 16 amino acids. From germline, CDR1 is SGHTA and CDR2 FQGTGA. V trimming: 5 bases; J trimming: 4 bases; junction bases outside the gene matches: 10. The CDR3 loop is CASSHKASGLYNEQFF. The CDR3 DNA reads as TGTGCCAGCAGCCACAAGGCTAGCGGGCTATACAATGAGCAGTTCTTC.

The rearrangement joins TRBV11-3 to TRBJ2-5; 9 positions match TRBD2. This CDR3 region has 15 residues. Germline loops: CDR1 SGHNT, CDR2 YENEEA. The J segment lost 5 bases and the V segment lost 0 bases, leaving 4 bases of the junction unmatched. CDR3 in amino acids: CASSLESAGGETQYF. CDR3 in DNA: TGTGCCAGCAGCTTAGAATCGGCGGGAGGGGAGACCCAGTACTTC. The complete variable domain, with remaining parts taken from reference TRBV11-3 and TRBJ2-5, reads EAGVVQSPRYKIIEKKQPVAFWCNPISGHNTLYWYLQNLGQGPELLIRYENEEAVDDSQLPKDRFSAERLKGVDSTLKIQPAELGDSAVYLCASSLESAGGETQYFGPGTRLLVL.

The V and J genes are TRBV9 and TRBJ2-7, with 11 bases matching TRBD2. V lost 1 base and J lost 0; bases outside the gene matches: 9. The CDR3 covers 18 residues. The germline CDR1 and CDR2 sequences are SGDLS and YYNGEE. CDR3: CASSVWLAGGTSSYEQYF. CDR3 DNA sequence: TGTGCCAGCAGCGTATGGCTAGCGGGAGGCACCTCCTCCTACGAGCAGTACTTC.

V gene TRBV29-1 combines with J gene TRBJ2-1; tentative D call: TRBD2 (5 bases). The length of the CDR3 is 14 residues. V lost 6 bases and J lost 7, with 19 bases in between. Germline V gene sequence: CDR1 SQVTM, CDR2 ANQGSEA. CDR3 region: CSVWLGSSGNEQFF. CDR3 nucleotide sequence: TGCAGCGTCTGGCTTGGGAGTAGTGGAAATGAGCAGTTCTTC.

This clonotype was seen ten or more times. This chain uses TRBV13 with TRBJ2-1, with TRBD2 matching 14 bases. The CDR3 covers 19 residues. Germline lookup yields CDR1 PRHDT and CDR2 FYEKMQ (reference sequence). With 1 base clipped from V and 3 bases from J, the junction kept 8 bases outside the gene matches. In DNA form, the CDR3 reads TGTGCCAGCAGCTTAGTGGGACTAGCGGGAGACGTGCGCTACAATGAGCAGTTCTTC. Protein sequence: CASSLVGLAGDVRYNEQFF.

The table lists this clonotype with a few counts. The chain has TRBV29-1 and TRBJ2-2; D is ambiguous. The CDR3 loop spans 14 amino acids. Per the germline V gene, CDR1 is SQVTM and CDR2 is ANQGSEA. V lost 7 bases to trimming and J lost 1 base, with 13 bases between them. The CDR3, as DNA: TGCAGCGCCTCCGAGGCAGGGAACACCGGGGAGCTGTTTTTT. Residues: CSASEAGNTGELFF.

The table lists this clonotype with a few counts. CDR3 protein: CASSWPELAALKRETQYF. DNA of the CDR3: TGTGCCAGCAGCTGGCCGGAACTAGCGGCCCTAAAGCGAGAGACCCAGTACTTC. The rearrangement joins TRBV11-2 to TRBJ2-5; 8 positions agree with TRBD2. Unmatched junction bases numbered 17, after V lost 4 bases and J lost 4 bases. The CDR3 loop spans 18 amino acids. Germline V gene sequence: CDR1 SGHAT, CDR2 FQNNGV.

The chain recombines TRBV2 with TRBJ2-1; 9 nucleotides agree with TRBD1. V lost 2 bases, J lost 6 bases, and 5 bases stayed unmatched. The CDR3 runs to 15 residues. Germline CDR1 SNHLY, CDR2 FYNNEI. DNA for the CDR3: TGTGCCAGCAGTGAACTGGGACAGGGTATCAATGAGCAGTTCTTC. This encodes CASSELGQGINEQFF.

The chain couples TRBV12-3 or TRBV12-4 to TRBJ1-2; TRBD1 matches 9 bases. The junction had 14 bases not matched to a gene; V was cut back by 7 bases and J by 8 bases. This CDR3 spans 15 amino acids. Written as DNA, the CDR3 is TGTGCCAGCAATTCTCGCGGGGACAGGGCGGGCGGCTACACCTTC. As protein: CASNSRGDRAGGYTF.

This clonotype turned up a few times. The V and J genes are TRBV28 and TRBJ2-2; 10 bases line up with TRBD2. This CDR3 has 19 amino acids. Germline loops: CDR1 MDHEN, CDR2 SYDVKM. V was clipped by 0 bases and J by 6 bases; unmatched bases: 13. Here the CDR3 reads CASSLWATHPSGRPGELFF. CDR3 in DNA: TGTGCCAGCAGTTTATGGGCCACACACCCTAGCGGGAGACCCGGGGAGCTGTTTTTT.

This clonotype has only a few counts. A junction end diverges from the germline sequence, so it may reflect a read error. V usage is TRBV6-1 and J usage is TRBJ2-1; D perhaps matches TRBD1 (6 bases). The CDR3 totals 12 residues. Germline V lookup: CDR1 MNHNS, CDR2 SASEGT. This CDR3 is CASSVRDNKQFF. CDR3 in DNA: TGTGCCAGCAGTGTCCGGGACAATAAGCAGTTCTTC.

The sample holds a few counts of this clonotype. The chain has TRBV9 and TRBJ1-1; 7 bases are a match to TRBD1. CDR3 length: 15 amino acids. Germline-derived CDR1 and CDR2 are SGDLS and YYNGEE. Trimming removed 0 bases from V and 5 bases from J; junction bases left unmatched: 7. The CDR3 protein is CASSVGNRGGTEAFF. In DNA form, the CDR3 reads TGTGCCAGCAGCGTAGGAAACAGGGGAGGGACTGAAGCTTTCTTT.

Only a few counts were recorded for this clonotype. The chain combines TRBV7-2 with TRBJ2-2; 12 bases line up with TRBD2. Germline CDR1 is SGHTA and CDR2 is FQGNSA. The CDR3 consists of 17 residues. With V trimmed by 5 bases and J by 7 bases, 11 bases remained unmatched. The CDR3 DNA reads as TGTGCCAGCAGCCTCGCCAAACTAGCGGGAGGAGTCGGGGAGCTGTTTTTT. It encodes CASSLAKLAGGVGELFF.

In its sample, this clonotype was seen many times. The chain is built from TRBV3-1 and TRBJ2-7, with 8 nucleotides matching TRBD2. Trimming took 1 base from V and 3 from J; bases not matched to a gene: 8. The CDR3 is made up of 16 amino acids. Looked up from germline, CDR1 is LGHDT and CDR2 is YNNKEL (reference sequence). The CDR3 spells CASSQGLAGPVYEQYF. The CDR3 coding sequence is TGTGCCAGCAGCCAAGGGTTAGCGGGGCCCGTCTACGAGCAGTACTTC.

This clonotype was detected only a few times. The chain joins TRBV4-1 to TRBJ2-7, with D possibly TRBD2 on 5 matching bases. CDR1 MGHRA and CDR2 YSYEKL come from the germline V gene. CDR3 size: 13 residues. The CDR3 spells CASSPGLLYEQYV. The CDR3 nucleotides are TGTGCCAGCAGCCCCGGACTCCTCTACGAGCAGTACGTC.

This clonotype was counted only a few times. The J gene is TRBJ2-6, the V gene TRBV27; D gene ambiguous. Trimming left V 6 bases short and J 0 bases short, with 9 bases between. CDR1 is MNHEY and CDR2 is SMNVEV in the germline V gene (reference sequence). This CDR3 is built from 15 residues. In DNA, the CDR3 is TGTGCCAGCAGAGTCCTGAACTCTGGGGCCAACGTCCTGACTTTC. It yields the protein CASRVLNSGANVLTF.

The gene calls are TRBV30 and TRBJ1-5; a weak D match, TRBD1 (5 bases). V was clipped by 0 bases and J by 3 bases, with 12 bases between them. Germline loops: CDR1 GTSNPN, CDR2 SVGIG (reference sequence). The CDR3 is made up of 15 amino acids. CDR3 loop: CAWSVEGRVNQPQHF. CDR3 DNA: TGTGCCTGGAGTGTAGAGGGCAGGGTCAATCAGCCCCAGCATTTT.

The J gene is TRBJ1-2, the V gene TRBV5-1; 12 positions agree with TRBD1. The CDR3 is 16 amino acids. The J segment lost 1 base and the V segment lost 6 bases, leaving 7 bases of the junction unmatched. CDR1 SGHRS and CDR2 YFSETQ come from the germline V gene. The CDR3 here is CASTAGTGGSNYGYTF. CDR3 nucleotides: TGCGCCAGCACAGCCGGGACAGGGGGCAGTAACTATGGCTACACCTTC.

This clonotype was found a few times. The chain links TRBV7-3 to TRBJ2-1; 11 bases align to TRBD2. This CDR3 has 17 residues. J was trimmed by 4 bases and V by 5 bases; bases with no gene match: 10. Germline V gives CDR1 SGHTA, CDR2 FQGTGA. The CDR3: CASSPRASGRTYNEQFF. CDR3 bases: TGTGCCAGCAGCCCACGGGCTAGCGGGAGGACTTACAATGAGCAGTTCTTC.

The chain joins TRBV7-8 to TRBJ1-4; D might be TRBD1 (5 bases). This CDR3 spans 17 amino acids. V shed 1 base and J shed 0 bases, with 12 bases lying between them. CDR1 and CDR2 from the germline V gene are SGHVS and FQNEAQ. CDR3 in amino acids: CASSLVGRIATNEKLFF. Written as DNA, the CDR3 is TGTGCCAGCAGCTTAGTGGGACGGATTGCAACTAATGAAAAACTGTTTTTT.

The DNA of the CDR3 is TGTGCCAGCAGCTTGGCGCGTGACAGGGCAGGCTATGGCTACACCTTC. Translation: CASSLARDRAGYGYTF. This rearrangement joins TRBV7-8 to TRBJ1-2; 7 positions agree with TRBD1. Losses at the gene ends were 3 bases for V and 4 bases for J; bases not matched to a gene: 11. The CDR3 extends over 16 amino acids. Germline V gives CDR1 SGHVS, CDR2 FQNEAQ.

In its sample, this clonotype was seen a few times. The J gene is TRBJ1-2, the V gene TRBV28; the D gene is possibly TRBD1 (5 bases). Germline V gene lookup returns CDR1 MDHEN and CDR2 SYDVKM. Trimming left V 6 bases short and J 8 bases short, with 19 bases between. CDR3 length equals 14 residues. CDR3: CASSRPEAGWGYTF. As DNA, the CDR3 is TGTGCCAGCAGCCGCCCCGAAGCAGGGTGGGGCTACACCTTC.

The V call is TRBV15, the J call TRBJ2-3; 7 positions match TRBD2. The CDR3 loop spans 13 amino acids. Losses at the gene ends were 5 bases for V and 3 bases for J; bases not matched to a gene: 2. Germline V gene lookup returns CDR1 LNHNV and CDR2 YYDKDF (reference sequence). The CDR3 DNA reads TGTGCCACCAGCGGGGGGGTGACAGATACGCAGTATTTT. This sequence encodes CATSGGVTDTQYF.

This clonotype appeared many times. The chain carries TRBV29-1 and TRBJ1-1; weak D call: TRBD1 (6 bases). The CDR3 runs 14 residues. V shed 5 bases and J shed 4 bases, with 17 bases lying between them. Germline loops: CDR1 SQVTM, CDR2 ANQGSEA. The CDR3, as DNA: TGCAGCGTTTATACTTTGGGGGCCGGCACTGAAGCTTTCTTT. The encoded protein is CSVYTLGAGTEAFF. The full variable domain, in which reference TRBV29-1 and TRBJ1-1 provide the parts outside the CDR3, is SAVISQKPSRDICQRGTSLTIQCQVDSQVTMMFWYRQQPGQSLTLIATANQGSEATYESGFVIDKFPISRPNLTFSTLTVSNMSPEDSSIYLCSVYTLGAGTEAFFGQGTRLTVV.

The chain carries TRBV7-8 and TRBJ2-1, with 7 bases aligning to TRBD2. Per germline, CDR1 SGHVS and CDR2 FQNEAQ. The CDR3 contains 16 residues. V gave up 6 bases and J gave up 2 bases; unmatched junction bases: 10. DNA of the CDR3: TGTGCCAGCAGTCATACGGGCGGGAGAACCTACAATGAGCAGTTCTTC. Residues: CASSHTGGRTYNEQFF.

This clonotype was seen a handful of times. The CDR3 DNA reads as TGTGCCAGCAGCCCCGGGACAGTAGTAGATAACTATGGCTACACCTTC. As protein: CASSPGTVVDNYGYTF. The chain has TRBV7-9 and TRBJ1-2, with 7 bases matching TRBD1. With 5 bases clipped from V and 1 base from J, the junction kept 10 bases outside the gene matches. Germline V CDR1 and CDR2: SEHNR, FQNEAQ (reference sequence). The length of the CDR3 is 16 residues.